This T cell receptor beta chain appears in the sequencing data of a study of tumor-infiltrating lymphocytes in localized non-small cell lung cancer. The protocol was immunoSEQ multiplex PCR, while the TCRdb copy is restricted to in-frame clones and leaves out a portion. The profile shows 14,000 or so clones, 65% to 75% of them singletons. CDR1 and CDR2 (germline): MDHEN, SYDVKM. This CDR3 is 18 amino acids long. V was shortened by 2 bases and J by 2 bases, with 18 bases between the two germline ends. Sequenced material: lung tumor tissue. The receptor's source is a human donor with non-small cell lung cancer. The chain links TRBV28 to TRBJ1-4; possible D gene TRBD1, 5 bases. CDR3 bases: TGTGCCAGCAGTTTACCGGACGGGAGGAGGGGCACTAATGAAAAACTGTTTTTT. Translation gives CASSLPDGRRGTNEKLFF. The variable domain in full, with the rest retrieved from reference TRBV28 and TRBJ1-4, is DVKVTQSSRYLVKRTGEKVFLECVQDMDHENMFWYRQDPGLGLRLIYFSYDVKMKEKGDIPEGYSVSREKKERFSLILESASTNQTSMYLCASSLPDGRRGTNEKLFFGSGTQLSVL.